This T cell receptor beta chain is drawn from a study of blood T cell repertoires in COVID-19. At the level of the study: T cells, B-cell-depleted T cells, or PBMCs provided the cDNA or gDNA that served as material.

Participants, about 18 to 90 years old, spanned 25 or so US areas. Germline CDR1 reads KGHSH; CDR2 reads LQKENI. The length of the CDR3 is 17 residues. Germline trimming cut 1 base from V and 8 bases from J; bases unmatched to any gene: 10. Original analysis: Reference gene primer amplification gave nucleated cell count estimates. Measured with immunoSEQ multiplex PCR; TCRdb has only the in-frame clones, and not every one. The V and J calls and the clone size are those of that table, but D and trimming were determined from the DNA. The sample has around 300,000 clones; roughly 91% are singletons. The sequence derives from an older woman in a cohort exposed to, infected with or recovered from COVID-19 (not recorded which). The rearrangement links TRBV18 to TRBJ1-6, with TRBD1 identical over 8 bases. Sequencing used PBMCs or T cells enriched from blood (not recorded which). The CDR3 nucleotides are TGTGCCAGCTCACCACTTCCCGAGACAGGGGCCGATTCACCCCTCCACTTT. It is translated as CASSPLPETGADSPLHF.